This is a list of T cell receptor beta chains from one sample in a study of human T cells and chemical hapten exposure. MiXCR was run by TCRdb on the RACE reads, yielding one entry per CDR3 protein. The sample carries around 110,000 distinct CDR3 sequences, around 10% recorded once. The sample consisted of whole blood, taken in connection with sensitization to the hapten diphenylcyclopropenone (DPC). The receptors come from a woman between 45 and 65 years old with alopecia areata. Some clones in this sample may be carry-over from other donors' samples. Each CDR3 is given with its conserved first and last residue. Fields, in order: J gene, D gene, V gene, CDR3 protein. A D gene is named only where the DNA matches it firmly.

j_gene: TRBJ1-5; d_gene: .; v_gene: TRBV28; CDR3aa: CASMIKLSGPRMHF
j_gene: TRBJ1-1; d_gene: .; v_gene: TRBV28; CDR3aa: CASSLRGIGTEAFF
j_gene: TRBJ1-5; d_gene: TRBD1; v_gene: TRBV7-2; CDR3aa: CASTLTGLGNQPQHF
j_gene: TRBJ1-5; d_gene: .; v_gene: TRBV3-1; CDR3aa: CASSQEGADQPQHF
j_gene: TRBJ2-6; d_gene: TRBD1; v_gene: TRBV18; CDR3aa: CASSPPGQGWANVLTF
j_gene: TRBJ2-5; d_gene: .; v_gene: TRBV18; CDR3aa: CASSPAAQETQYF
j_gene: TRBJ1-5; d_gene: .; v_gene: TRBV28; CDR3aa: CASSSSPAAGNQPQHF
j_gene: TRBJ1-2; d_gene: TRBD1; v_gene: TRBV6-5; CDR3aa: CASSSQGAGYGYTF
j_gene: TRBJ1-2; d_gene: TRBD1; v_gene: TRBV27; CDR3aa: CASRRDRGRGNYGYTF
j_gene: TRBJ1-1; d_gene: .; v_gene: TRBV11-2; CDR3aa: CASSSIRDLLNTEAFF
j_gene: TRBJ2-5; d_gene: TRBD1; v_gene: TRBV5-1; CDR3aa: CASSVRGTGGLETQYF
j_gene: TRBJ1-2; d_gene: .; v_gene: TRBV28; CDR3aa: CASSPTLYGYTF
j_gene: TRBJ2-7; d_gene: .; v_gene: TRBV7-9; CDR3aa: CASSSAGQDYEQYF
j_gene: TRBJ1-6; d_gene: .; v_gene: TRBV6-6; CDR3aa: CASSYGQGSSYNSPLHF
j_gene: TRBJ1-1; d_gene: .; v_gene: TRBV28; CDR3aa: CASSRPRELGTEAFF
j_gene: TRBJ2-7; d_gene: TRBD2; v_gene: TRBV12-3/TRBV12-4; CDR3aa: CASSSSATSPREQYF
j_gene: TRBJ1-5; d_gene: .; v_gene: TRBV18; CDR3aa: CASSADSWEQPQHF
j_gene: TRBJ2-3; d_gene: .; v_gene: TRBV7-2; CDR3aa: CASRGGGTDTQYF
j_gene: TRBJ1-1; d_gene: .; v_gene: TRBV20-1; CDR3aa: CSRASGQGHTEAFF
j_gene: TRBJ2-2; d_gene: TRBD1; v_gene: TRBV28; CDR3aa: CASNPWTGGIGELFF
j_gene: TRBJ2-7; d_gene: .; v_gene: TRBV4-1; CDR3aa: CASSPQSFSSYEQYF
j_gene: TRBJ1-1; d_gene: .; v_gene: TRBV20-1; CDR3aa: CSAREGVMNTEAFF
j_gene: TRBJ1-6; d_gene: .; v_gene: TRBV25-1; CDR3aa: CASSEARVANSPLHF